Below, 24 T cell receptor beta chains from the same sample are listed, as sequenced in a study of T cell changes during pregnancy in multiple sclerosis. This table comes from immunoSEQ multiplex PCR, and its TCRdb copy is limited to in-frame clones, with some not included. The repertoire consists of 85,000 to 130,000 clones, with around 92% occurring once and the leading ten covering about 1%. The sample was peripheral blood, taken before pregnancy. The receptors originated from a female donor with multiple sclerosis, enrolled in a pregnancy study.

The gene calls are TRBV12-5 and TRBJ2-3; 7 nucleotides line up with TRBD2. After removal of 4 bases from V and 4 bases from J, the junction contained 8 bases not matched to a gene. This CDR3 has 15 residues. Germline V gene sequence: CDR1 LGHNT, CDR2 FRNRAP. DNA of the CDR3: TGTGCTAGTGGTTGGGGTTCGCGGGAGTCAGATACGCAGTATTTT. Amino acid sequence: CASGWGSRESDTQYF.

The CDR3 DNA reads TGTGCCAGCAGTGACGCCTACGAGCAGTACTTC. This translates into CASSDAYEQYF. The chain carries TRBV6-1 and TRBJ2-7; no reliable D call. This CDR3 is built from 11 residues. V lost 3 bases, J lost 2 bases, and 2 bases lay in between. Per germline, CDR1 MNHNS and CDR2 SASEGT.

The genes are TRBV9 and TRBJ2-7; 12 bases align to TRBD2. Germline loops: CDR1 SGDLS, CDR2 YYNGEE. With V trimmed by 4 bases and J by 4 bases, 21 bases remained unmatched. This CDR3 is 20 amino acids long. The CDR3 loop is CASSLSAYKPSGRAVYEQYF. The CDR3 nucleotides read TGTGCCAGCAGCCTATCAGCGTATAAGCCTAGCGGGAGGGCCGTTTACGAGCAGTACTTC.

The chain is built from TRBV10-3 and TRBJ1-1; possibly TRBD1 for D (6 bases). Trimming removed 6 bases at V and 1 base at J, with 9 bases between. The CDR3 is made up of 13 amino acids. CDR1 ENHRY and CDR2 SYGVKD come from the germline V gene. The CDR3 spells CAISQQGNTEAFF. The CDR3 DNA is TGTGCCATCAGCCAACAGGGGAACACTGAAGCTTTCTTT.

CDR3 DNA sequence: TGTGCCAGCAGTGTGACAGGGGTGAACACTGAAGCTTTCTTT. Protein sequence: CASSVTGVNTEAFF. The chain links TRBV6-4 to TRBJ1-1, with TRBD1 matching over 8 bases. Per germline, CDR1 MRHNA and CDR2 SNTAGT. This CDR3 is built from 14 residues. J was trimmed by 0 bases and V by 4 bases; bases with no gene match: 1.

The CDR3 is CASSLERNQPQHF. In nucleotides, the CDR3 is TGTGCCAGCAGCTTGGAGAGGAATCAGCCCCAGCATTTT. The chain recombines TRBV5-4 with TRBJ1-5, with D unresolved. CDR1 and CDR2 from the germline V gene are SGHNT and YYREEE (reference sequence). This CDR3 contains 13 residues. V shed 0 bases and J shed 4 bases, with 5 bases lying between them. The full variable domain, its missing parts supplied by reference TRBV5-4 and TRBJ1-5, is ETGVTQSPTHLIKTRGQQVTLRCSSQSGHNTVSWYQQALGQGPQFIFQYYREEENGRGNFPPRFSGLQFPNYSSELNVNALELDDSALYLCASSLERNQPQHFGDGTRLSIL.

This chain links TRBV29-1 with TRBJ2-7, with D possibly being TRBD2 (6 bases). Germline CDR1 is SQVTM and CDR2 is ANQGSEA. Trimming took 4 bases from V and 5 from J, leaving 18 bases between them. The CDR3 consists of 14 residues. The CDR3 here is CSVGRSNRGNEQYF. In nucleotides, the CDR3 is TGCAGCGTTGGAAGGTCAAACCGGGGGAACGAGCAGTACTTC.

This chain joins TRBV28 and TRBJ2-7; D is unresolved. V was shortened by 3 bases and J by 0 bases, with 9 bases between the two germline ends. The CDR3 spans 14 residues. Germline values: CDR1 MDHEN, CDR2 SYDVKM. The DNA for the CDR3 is TGTGCCAGCAGTTTTGTATCCAGCTCCTACGAGCAGTACTTC. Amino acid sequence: CASSFVSSSYEQYF.

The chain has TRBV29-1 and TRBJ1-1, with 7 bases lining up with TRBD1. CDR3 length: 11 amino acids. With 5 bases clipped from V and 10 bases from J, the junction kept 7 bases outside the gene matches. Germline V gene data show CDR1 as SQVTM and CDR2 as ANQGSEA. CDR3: CSVSTGLTAFF. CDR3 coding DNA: TGCAGCGTTTCGACAGGGCTGACAGCTTTCTTT.

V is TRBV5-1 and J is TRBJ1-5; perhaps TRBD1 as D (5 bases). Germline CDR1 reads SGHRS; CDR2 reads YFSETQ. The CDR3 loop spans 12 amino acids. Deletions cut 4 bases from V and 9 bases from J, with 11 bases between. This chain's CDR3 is CASSETGGPQHF. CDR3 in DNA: TGCGCCAGCAGCGAGACCGGGGGGCCCCAGCATTTT.

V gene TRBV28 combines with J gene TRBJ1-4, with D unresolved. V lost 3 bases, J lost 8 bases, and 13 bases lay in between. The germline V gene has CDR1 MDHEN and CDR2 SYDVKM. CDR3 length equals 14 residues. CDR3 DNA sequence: TGTGCCAGCAGTTTGGGCCCCATCCAGGAAAAACTGTTTTTT. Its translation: CASSLGPIQEKLFF.

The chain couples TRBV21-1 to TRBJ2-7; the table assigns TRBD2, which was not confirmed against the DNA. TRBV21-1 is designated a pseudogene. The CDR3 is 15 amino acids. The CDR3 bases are TGTGCCAGCAACAAAGGGAGGGGGGGGACCTACGAGCAGTACTTC. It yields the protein CASNKGRGGTYEQYF.

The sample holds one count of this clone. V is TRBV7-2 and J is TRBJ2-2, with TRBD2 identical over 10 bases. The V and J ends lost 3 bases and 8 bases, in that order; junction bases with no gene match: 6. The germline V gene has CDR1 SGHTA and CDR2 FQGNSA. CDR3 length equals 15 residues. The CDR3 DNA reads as TGTGCCAGCAGCTTTGAAGCGGGAGGGAGAGGGGAGCTGTTTTTT. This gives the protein CASSFEAGGRGELFF.

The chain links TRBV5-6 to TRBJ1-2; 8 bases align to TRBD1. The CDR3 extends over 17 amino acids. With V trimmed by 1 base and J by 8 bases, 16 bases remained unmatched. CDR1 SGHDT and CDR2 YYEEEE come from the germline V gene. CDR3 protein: CASSLKGVQGGQSGYTF. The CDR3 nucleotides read TGTGCCAGCAGCTTGAAGGGGGTACAGGGGGGCCAATCCGGCTACACCTTC.

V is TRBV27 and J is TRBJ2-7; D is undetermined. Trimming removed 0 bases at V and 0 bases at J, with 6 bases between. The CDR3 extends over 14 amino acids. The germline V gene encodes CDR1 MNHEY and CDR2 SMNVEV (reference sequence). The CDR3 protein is CASSLSRSSYEQYF. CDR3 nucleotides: TGTGCCAGCAGTTTATCCCGGAGCTCCTACGAGCAGTACTTC.

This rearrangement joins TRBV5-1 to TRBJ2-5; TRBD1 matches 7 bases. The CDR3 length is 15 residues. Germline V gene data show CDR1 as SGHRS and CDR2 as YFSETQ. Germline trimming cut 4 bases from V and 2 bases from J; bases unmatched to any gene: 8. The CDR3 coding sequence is TGCGCCAGCAGCACAGGGGATTTAGTGCAAGAGACCCAGTACTTC. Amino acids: CASSTGDLVQETQYF. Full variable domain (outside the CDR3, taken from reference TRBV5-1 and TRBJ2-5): KAGVTQTPRYLIKTRGQQVTLSCSPISGHRSVSWYQQTPGQGLQFLFEYFSETQRNKGNFPGRFSGRQFSNSRSEMNVSTLELGDSALYLCASSTGDLVQETQYFGPGTRLLVL.

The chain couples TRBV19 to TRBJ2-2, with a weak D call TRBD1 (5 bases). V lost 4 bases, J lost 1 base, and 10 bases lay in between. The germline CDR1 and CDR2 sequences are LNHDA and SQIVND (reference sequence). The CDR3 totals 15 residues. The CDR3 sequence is CASSTTGLNTGELFF. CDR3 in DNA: TGTGCCAGTAGTACCACAGGTTTGAACACCGGGGAGCTGTTTTTT.

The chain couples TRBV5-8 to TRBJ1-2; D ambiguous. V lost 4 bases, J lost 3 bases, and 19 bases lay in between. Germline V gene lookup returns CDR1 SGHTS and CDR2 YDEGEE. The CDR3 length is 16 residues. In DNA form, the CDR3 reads TGTGCCAGCAGCCACAGACTAGCCCCTGGGGACTATGGCTACACCTTC. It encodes CASSHRLAPGDYGYTF.

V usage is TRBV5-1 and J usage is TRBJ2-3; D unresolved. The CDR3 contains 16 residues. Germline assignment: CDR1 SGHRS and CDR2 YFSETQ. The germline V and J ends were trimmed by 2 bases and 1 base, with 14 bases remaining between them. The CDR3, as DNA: TGCGCCAGCAGCTTAGCCGGTAACCCTCGCACAGATACGCAGTATTTT. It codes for CASSLAGNPRTDTQYF.

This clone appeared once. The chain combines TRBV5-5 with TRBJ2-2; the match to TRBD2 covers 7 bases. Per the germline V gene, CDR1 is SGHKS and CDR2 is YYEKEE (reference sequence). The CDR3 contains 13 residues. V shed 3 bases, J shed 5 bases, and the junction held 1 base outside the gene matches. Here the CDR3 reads CASSWGLTGELFF. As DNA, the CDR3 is TGTGCCAGCAGCTGGGGACTAACCGGGGAGCTGTTTTTT.

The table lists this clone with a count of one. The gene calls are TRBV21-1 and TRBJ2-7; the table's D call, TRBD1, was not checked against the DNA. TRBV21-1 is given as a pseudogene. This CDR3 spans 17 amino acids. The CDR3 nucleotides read TGTGCCAGCAGTGTCGGACAGACAAGCTTTAACTCCTACGAGCAGTACTTC. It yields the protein CASSVGQTSFNSYEQYF.

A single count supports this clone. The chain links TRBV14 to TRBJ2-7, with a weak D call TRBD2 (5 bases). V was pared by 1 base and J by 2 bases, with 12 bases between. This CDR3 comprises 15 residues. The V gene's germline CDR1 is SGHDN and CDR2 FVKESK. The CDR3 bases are TGTGCCAGCAGCCAAGCTGGGAGAACTCCCTACGAGCAGTACTTC. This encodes CASSQAGRTPYEQYF.

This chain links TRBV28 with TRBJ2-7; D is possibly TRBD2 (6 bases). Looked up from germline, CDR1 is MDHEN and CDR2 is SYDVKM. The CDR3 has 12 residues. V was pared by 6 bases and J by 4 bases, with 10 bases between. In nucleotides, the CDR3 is TGTGCCAGCAGCCCCGGGAGATACGAGCAGTACTTC. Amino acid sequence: CASSPGRYEQYF.

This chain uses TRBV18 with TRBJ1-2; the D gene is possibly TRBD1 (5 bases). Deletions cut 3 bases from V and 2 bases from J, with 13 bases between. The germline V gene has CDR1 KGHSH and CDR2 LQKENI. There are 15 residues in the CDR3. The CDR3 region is CASSPRSQGNYGYTF. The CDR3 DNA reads TGTGCCAGCTCACCTCGGTCGCAGGGAAACTATGGCTACACCTTC.